A single T cell receptor beta chain is shown here with its context. The CDR3 length is 12 residues. CDR1 is DFQATT, CDR2 SNEGSKA, per germline (reference sequence). Trimming left V 3 bases short and J 4 bases short, with 8 bases between. These data originate in a study of blood T cells in healthy people across ages. PCR was performed a second time for about 7 to 12 cycles using a sample-barcoded 5' primer and a J-beta primer mix. The study obtained at least 2.5 million CDR3-containing paired-end reads from every sample. TCRdb passed the 5' RACE reads through MiXCR, listing each CDR3 protein once. Altogether around 940,000 distinct CDR3 sequences are present, roughly 47% being singletons, with the ten largest covering about a fifth.

The rearrangement links TRBV20-1 to TRBJ2-3; no clear D gene. The receptor was derived from a woman in her sixties in good health. The specimen sequenced was blood. CDR3 in amino acids: CSARTPADTQYF. CDR3 DNA: TGCAGTGCTAGGACACCCGCAGATACGCAGTATTTT.